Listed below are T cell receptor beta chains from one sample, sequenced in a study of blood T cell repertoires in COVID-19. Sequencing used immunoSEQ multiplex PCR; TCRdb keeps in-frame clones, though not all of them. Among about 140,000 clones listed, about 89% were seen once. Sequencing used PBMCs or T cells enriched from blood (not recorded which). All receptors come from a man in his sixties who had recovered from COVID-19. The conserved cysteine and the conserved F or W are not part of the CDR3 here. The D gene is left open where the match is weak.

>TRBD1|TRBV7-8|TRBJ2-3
ASSPSGQGPDTQY
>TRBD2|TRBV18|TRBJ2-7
ASSPPFGLAGASYEQY
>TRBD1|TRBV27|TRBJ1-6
ASKSSSGTVIQALH
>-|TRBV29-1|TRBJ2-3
SVRRKQGTDTQY
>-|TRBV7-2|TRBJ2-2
ASSLGRVTGELF
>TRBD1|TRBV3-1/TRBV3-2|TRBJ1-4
ASSQKYPGGPTNEKLF
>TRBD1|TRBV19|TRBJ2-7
ASSLDRIHEQY
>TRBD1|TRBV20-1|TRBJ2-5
SASTGGMIQETQY
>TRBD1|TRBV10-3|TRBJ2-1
AISDGQGTYNEQF
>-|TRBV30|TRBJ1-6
AWSVSGSSYNSPLH
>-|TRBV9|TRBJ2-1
ASSVDHRSYNEQF
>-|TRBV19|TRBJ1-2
ASSPSIGSNYGYT
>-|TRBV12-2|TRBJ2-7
ASCGSGGRYEQY
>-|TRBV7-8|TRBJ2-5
ASSLVTEQETQY
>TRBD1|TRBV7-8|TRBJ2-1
ASSMPGQGHNEQF
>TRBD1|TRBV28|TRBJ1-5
ASSLYGTGEDQPQH
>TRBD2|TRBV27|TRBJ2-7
ASSSGTSGLYEQY
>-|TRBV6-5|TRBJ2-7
ASSQERLGSYEQY
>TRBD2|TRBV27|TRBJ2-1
AGLAGVGNEQF
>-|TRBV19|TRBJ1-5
ASSRGSQPQH
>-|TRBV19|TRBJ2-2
ASRTRGLDTGELF
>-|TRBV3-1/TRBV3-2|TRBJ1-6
ASSQIRGNSPLH
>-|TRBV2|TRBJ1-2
ASSEAPRGGYT
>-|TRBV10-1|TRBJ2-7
ASSEGPGHYEQY
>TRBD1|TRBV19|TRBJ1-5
ASMTGDSNQPQH
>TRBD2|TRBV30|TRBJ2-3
AWRIGAGGNTQY
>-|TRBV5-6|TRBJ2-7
ASSWGERREQY
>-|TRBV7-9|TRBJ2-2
ASSLSYGELF
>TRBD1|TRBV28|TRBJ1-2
ASSPDRVLNGYT
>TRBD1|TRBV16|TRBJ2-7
ASSVGTAEQY
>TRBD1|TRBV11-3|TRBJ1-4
ASSLEGQGGRKLF
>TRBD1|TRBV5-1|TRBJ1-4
ASSSGDSNEKLF
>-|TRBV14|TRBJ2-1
ASSWSGYNEQF
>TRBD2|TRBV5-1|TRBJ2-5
ASSSSPGTSGDGRKETQY
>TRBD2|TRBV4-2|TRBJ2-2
ASSQPPGLAPQGNTGELF